Listed below are T cell receptor beta chains from one sample, sequenced in a study of regulatory T cells in long-lasting Graves disease. From the multiplex PCR reads, TCRdb called clonotypes with MiXCR, one entry per CDR3 protein. The sample has a few hundred thousand distinct CDR3 sequences, approximately 23% seen once. The sample consisted of peripheral blood mononuclear cells (PBMCs), taken when the disease was refractory, from a patient treated with antithyroid drugs. These receptors all come from a middle-aged woman with Graves disease. Each CDR3 is given with its conserved first and last residue. Fields, in order: J gene, V gene, CDR3 protein.

J: TRBJ1-5
V: TRBV9
CDR3: CASSVEGGAQHF

J: TRBJ1-1
V: TRBV29-1
CDR3: CSVVAQSSLSEAFF

J: TRBJ2-7
V: TRBV10-3
CDR3: CAISEVGRDRGEQYF

J: TRBJ2-7
V: TRBV6-5
CDR3: CASSYSPLQGLRGPYEQYF

J: TRBJ2-7
V: TRBV3-1
CDR3: CASSQASREYEQYF

J: TRBJ2-3
V: TRBV28
CDR3: CAIIPQQFPREQYF

J: TRBJ2-7
V: TRBV11-1
CDR3: CASSPRSGTSLSEQYF

J: TRBJ1-5
V: TRBV3-1
CDR3: CASAGGMADQPQHF

J: TRBJ1-6
V: TRBV7-8
CDR3: CASSLTGTEFSPLHF

J: TRBJ1-4
V: TRBV29-1
CDR3: CSVEGTETNEKLFF

J: TRBJ2-2
V: TRBV28
CDR3: CASSLSPRGTGELFF

J: TRBJ2-7
V: TRBV28
CDR3: CASSQAASGRDTYEQYF

J: TRBJ1-6
V: TRBV2
CDR3: CASSRLGQNNSPLHF

J: TRBJ2-2
V: TRBV27
CDR3: CASSSRVTGELFF

J: TRBJ2-1
V: TRBV13
CDR3: CASSPEFWASSYNEQFF

J: TRBJ2-1
V: TRBV20-1
CDR3: CSARLSGTGLSYNEQFF

J: TRBJ2-1
V: TRBV29-1
CDR3: CSVETGQGRSYNEQFF

J: TRBJ1-4
V: TRBV15
CDR3: CATSRGSVEKLFF

J: TRBJ2-7
V: TRBV27
CDR3: CASSVRGLAGAYEQYF

J: TRBJ1-1
V: TRBV19
CDR3: CASSIAGADTEAFF

J: TRBJ1-6
V: TRBV14
CDR3: CASTRDRVNSPLHF

J: TRBJ1-5
V: TRBV13
CDR3: CASSFGRGSNQPQHF

J: TRBJ1-6
V: TRBV12-3/TRBV12-4
CDR3: CASSFRPRGNSPLHF